Listed here are 28 T cell receptor beta chains from one sample, sequenced in a study of T-cell memory formation after mild COVID-19. One entry per CDR3 protein, called by TCRdb with MiXCR from the 5' RACE reads. The table has more than 70,000 distinct CDR3 sequences, roughly 14% seen once; the top ten hold 30% to 35%. Sequenced sample: PBMCs or a T cell subset sorted from them (not recorded which). The source is an adult woman who had mild COVID-19 (a few samples of this study predate the infection). Cell type and time point are not known.

V gene TRBV27 combines with J gene TRBJ1-1, with 9 bases identical to TRBD1. V was clipped by 4 bases and J by 1 base; unmatched bases: 4. The CDR3 runs 15 residues. Germline CDR1 MNHEY, CDR2 SMNVEV (reference sequence). In nucleotides, the CDR3 is TGTGCCAGCAGTTCGGGACAGGGAGGGAACACTGAAGCTTTCTTT. This encodes CASSSGQGGNTEAFF.

This clonotype came up many times. This chain joins TRBV27 and TRBJ2-1, with D possibly matching TRBD2 (6 bases). The CDR3 is 15 residues long. V lost 3 bases and J 6 bases, leaving 15 bases between the germline ends. Germline V gene lookup returns CDR1 MNHEY and CDR2 SMNVEV (reference sequence). CDR3 sequence (DNA): TGTGCCAGCAGTTTCCTCCCCTTACTAGCCAATGAGCAGTTCTTC. The encoded protein is CASSFLPLLANEQFF.

V usage is TRBV7-6 and J usage is TRBJ2-2, with 10 bases matching TRBD2. This CDR3 has 19 amino acids. Germline lookup yields CDR1 SGHVS and CDR2 FNYEAQ. Germline trimming cut 5 bases from V and 0 bases from J; bases unmatched to any gene: 12. CDR3 DNA sequence: TGTGCCAGCAGCGCCCCCCAGAATAGCGGGGGGACGAACACCGGGGAGCTGTTTTTT. It codes for CASSAPQNSGGTNTGELFF. Full variable domain (remainder filled in from reference TRBV7-6 and TRBJ2-2): GAGVSQSPRYKVTKRGQDVALRCDPISGHVSLYWYRQALGQGPEFLTYFNYEAQQDKSGLPNDRFSAERPEGSISTLTIQRTEQRDSAMYRCASSAPQNSGGTNTGELFFGEGSRLTVL.

This clonotype was picked up many times. This sequence joins TRBV7-8 and TRBJ2-1; D is unresolved. This CDR3 has 13 residues. The V end was cut by 1 base, the J end by 8 bases, with 9 bases between. The germline gives CDR1 SGHVS, CDR2 FQNEAQ. CDR3 in amino acids: CASSLGVGYEQFF. CDR3 DNA: TGTGCCAGCAGCTTAGGGGTGGGCTATGAGCAGTTCTTC.

There are a few counts of this clonotype. The chain carries TRBV5-5 and TRBJ2-2; D may be TRBD1 (6 bases). The CDR3 totals 15 residues. V lost 3 bases and J 6 bases, leaving 15 bases between the germline ends. In germline, CDR1 is SGHKS, CDR2 YYEKEE (reference sequence). The CDR3 region is CASSWEQGLAGELFF. The CDR3 DNA follows: TGTGCCAGCAGCTGGGAACAGGGATTAGCCGGGGAGCTGTTTTTT.

This clonotype occurred a few times. The chain uses TRBV7-9 and TRBJ2-7; D call uncertain. CDR1 SEHNR and CDR2 FQNEAQ come from the germline V gene (reference sequence). V shed 6 bases and J shed 5 bases, with 11 bases lying between them. This CDR3 is built from 12 residues. In nucleotides, the CDR3 is TGTGCCAGCAGTTATCGGATCGACGAGCAGTACTTC. Its protein is CASSYRIDEQYF.

This clonotype has a handful of counts. The chain links TRBV12-3 or TRBV12-4 to TRBJ1-1; no firm D call. V lost 6 bases to trimming and J lost 2 bases, with 4 bases between them. CDR3 size: 11 residues. CDR3: CASSPNTEAFF. In nucleotides, the CDR3 is TGTGCCAGCAGCCCCAACACTGAAGCTTTCTTT.

The chain employs TRBV27 and TRBJ1-4; D perhaps matches TRBD1 (6 bases). With 6 bases removed from V and 8 bases from J, the gap between germline ends came to 16 bases. The germline CDR1 and CDR2 sequences are MNHEY and SMNVEV (reference sequence). This CDR3 comprises 14 residues. CDR3 amino acids: CASSPDRRLEKLFF. CDR3 bases: TGTGCCAGCAGCCCGGACAGACGCCTAGAAAAACTGTTTTTT.

The chain couples TRBV7-3 to TRBJ2-1; D ambiguous. The CDR3 is made up of 13 amino acids. Germline CDR1 SGHTA, CDR2 FQGTGA. V shed 5 bases and J shed 12 bases, with 17 bases lying between them. CDR3: CASSPKGRPGQFF. The CDR3 DNA sequence: TGTGCCAGCAGCCCTAAGGGAAGGCCCGGGCAGTTCTTC.

This clonotype has just a few counts. This chain joins TRBV5-1 and TRBJ2-2; D gene uncertain. Trimming removed 2 bases from V and 0 bases from J, with 11 bases in between. This CDR3 region has 16 residues. Per the germline V gene, CDR1 is SGHRS and CDR2 is YFSETQ. In nucleotides, the CDR3 is TGCGCCAGCAGCTTATACGGCCCATCGAACACCGGGGAGCTGTTTTTT. This sequence encodes CASSLYGPSNTGELFF.

The chain uses TRBV12-3 or TRBV12-4 and TRBJ2-7, with D possibly being TRBD2 (6 bases). This CDR3 contains 13 residues. The germline V and J ends were trimmed by 3 bases and 9 bases, with 15 bases remaining between them. CDR3: CASSLPGSFAQYF. The CDR3 DNA follows: TGTGCCAGCAGTTTGCCCGGGAGCTTCGCGCAGTACTTC.

This sequence joins TRBV7-9 and TRBJ2-3, with TRBD2 identical over 13 bases. The CDR3 runs to 16 residues. CDR1 is SEHNR and CDR2 is FQNEAQ in the germline V gene (reference sequence). Losses at the gene ends were 6 bases for V and 3 bases for J; bases not matched to a gene: 6. Written as DNA, the CDR3 is TGTGCCAGCAGACCTACTAGCGGGGGGGGAACAGATACGCAGTATTTT. Amino acids: CASRPTSGGGTDTQYF.

This clonotype occurred once. The CDR3: CASSYPGGNTIYF. In nucleotides, the CDR3 is TGTGCCAGCAGTTACCCAGGGGGAAACACCATATATTTT. The genes are TRBV6-6 and TRBJ1-3, with a possible D match to TRBD1 (5 bases). CDR1 is MNHNY, CDR2 SVGAGI, per germline (reference sequence). V lost 2 bases and J 4 bases, leaving 6 bases between the germline ends. CDR3 length: 13 amino acids.

This clonotype has only a few counts. V gene TRBV6-6 combines with J gene TRBJ2-1, with 8 bases matching TRBD2. Germline CDR1 is MNHNY and CDR2 is SVGAGI (reference sequence). Unmatched junction bases numbered 18, after V lost 4 bases and J lost 4 bases. The CDR3 length is 19 residues. CDR3 loop: CASSSFHLPETSVYNEQFF. Here the CDR3 DNA reads TGTGCCAGCAGTTCTTTCCACCTTCCCGAGACTAGCGTTTACAATGAGCAGTTCTTC.

V and J are TRBV27 and TRBJ2-7; 10 bases match TRBD2. This CDR3 spans 16 amino acids. V lost 4 bases, J lost 2 bases, and 8 bases stayed unmatched. Germline lookup yields CDR1 MNHEY and CDR2 SMNVEV (reference sequence). CDR3 DNA sequence: TGTGCCAGCAGTTCGAGCGGGGGGGCCGAGCCCTACGAGCAGTACTTC. It is translated as CASSSSGGAEPYEQYF.

This chain links TRBV7-9 with TRBJ1-5, with a weak D call TRBD1 (6 bases). The V end was cut by 1 base, the J end by 6 bases, with 19 bases between. The germline CDR1 and CDR2 sequences are SEHNR and FQNEAQ (reference sequence). The CDR3 is 17 amino acids. The CDR3 reads CASSLETGPSSRQPQHF. The CDR3 nucleotides read TGTGCCAGCAGCTTAGAAACAGGGCCTTCTTCTCGTCAGCCCCAGCATTTT. Looking up the rest from reference TRBV7-9 and TRBJ1-5 gives the full variable domain: DTGVSQNPRHKITKRGQNVTFRCDPISEHNRLYWYRQTLGQGPEFLTYFQNEAQLEKSRLLSDRFSAERPKGSFSTLEIQRTEQGDSAMYLCASSLETGPSSRQPQHFGDGTRLSIL.

This clonotype occurred a few times. The chain is built from TRBV13 and TRBJ2-1, with D possibly TRBD2 on 7 matching bases. Trimming pared 6 bases from V and 2 bases from J, leaving 20 bases between. From germline, CDR1 is PRHDT and CDR2 FYEKMQ (reference sequence). This CDR3 comprises 17 residues. The CDR3 loop is CASSHHGGGETYNEQFF. The CDR3 DNA sequence: TGTGCCAGCAGTCATCATGGAGGGGGGGAAACCTACAATGAGCAGTTCTTC.

The chain employs TRBV12-3 or TRBV12-4 and TRBJ2-1; D could derive from TRBD1 or TRBD2 (5 bases each). V gave up 6 bases and J gave up 3 bases, with 12 bases separating them. The CDR3 has 14 amino acids. Written as DNA, the CDR3 is TGTGCCAGCAGACTCGGGGCTCTCTACAATGAGCAGTTCTTC. Translation gives CASRLGALYNEQFF.

The V and J genes are TRBV20-1 and TRBJ2-1, with a possible D match to TRBD2 (6 bases). Trimming shortened V by 3 bases and J by 2 bases, and 11 bases separated the two germline ends. This CDR3 contains 14 residues. CDR1 and CDR2 (germline): DFQATT, SNEGSKA (reference sequence). CDR3 residues: CSASTGATYNEQFF. The DNA for the CDR3 is TGCAGTGCTAGTACGGGAGCAACCTACAATGAGCAGTTCTTC.

This clonotype was counted many times. The genes are TRBV19 and TRBJ2-1; TRBD2 matches at 7 bases. The J segment lost 4 bases and the V segment lost 4 bases, leaving 4 bases of the junction unmatched. The CDR3 totals 14 residues. The germline V gene has CDR1 LNHDA and CDR2 SQIVND (reference sequence). The CDR3 region is CASSSGGDYNEQFF. As DNA, the CDR3 is TGTGCCAGTAGTAGCGGGGGAGATTACAATGAGCAGTTCTTC.

This clonotype was observed a few times. The chain uses TRBV9 and TRBJ2-7; D possibly matches TRBD1 or TRBD2 (5 bases each). The V end lost 0 bases, the J end lost 2 bases, and 12 bases lay between the germline ends. Germline V CDR1 and CDR2: SGDLS, YYNGEE. This CDR3 comprises 15 residues. CDR3 coding DNA: TGTGCCAGCAGCGTAGCCGGGGCCAATACCTACGAGCAGTACTTC. Amino acids: CASSVAGANTYEQYF.

The chain employs TRBV4-1 and TRBJ2-7; 8 positions match TRBD1. Trimming took 0 bases from V and 6 from J; bases not matched to a gene: 4. The length of the CDR3 is 14 residues. CDR1 is MGHRA and CDR2 is YSYEKL in the germline V gene. CDR3 loop: CASSQDVTGGEQYF. CDR3 DNA: TGCGCCAGCAGCCAAGATGTCACAGGGGGCGAGCAGTACTTC.

This clonotype was counted a few times. J is TRBJ2-3 and V is TRBV4-1, with 8 bases matching TRBD2. CDR3 length: 15 residues. V shed 1 base, J shed 2 bases, and the junction held 2 bases outside the gene matches. Germline CDR1 is MGHRA and CDR2 is YSYEKL. The CDR3 DNA follows: TGCGCCAGCAGCCAAGTAGCGGGAATCACAGATACGCAGTATTTT. Encoded protein: CASSQVAGITDTQYF.

The chain carries TRBV29-1 and TRBJ2-1, with 8 bases identical to TRBD2. Germline V CDR1 and CDR2: SQVTM, ANQGSEA. V lost 6 bases and J lost 7; bases outside the gene matches: 11. The CDR3 runs 14 residues. CDR3 in DNA: TGCAGCGTCGATCTAGCGGGCCAGGGAAATGAGCAGTTCTTC. It codes for CSVDLAGQGNEQFF.

This clonotype was counted a few times. This chain connects TRBV4-3 to TRBJ2-7, with 8 bases fitting TRBD2. The germline gives CDR1 LGHNA, CDR2 YSLEER. This CDR3 is 18 amino acids long. Germline trimming cut 0 bases from V and 1 base from J; bases unmatched to any gene: 11. CDR3 nucleotide sequence: TGCGCCAGCAGCCAAGATTTCCTAGCGGGCACGGCGTCCTACGAGCAGTACTTC. As protein: CASSQDFLAGTASYEQYF.

This clonotype was seen only a few times. The J gene is TRBJ2-2, the V gene TRBV29-1; no clear D gene. This CDR3 spans 12 amino acids. Trimming shortened V by 5 bases and J by 3 bases, and 7 bases separated the two germline ends. The germline V gene encodes CDR1 SQVTM and CDR2 ANQGSEA. In DNA form, the CDR3 reads TGCAGCGTTCAAGCCGACACCGGGGAGCTGTTTTTT. It encodes CSVQADTGELFF.

This clonotype was detected a few times. The chain combines TRBV7-8 with TRBJ1-1, with D possibly TRBD1 on 6 matching bases. CDR1 and CDR2 (germline): SGHVS, FQNEAQ. The germline V and J ends were trimmed by 4 bases and 1 base, with 16 bases remaining between them. CDR3 size: 16 residues. The CDR3 bases are TGTGCCAGCAGCTCGGAACAGGGTCCGCGGAACACTGAAGCTTTCTTT. Protein: CASSSEQGPRNTEAFF.

A few counts support this clonotype. The gene calls are TRBV12-3 or TRBV12-4 and TRBJ2-2; D might be TRBD1 (6 bases). This CDR3 is 13 amino acids long. V lost 4 bases to trimming and J lost 5 bases, with 8 bases between them. The DNA for the CDR3 is TGTGCCAGCAGTTCGGGACAAACCGGGGAGCTGTTTTTT. The encoded protein is CASSSGQTGELFF.